What follows are 5 T cell receptor beta chains derived from one specimen sequenced in a study of shared clonotypes between healthy human individuals (dated by TCRdb to 2020 to 2022). Library method: the immunoSEQ multiplex PCR assay. The clones in this table, taken by TCRdb from immuneACCESS, are in-frame only. Not every clone is retained; where verified, under half of the shortfall comes from an unresolved V gene, and the cause of the rest is unknown. A total of a few million clones appear in this sample, roughly nine tenths of them only once. Jointly, the top ten make up under 0.15% of the sample. What was sequenced was naive CD4+ T cells sorted from blood. Taken with the paper, the label for cell subset or site translates to: CD45RA+ positively selected. The receptor source for this set is a man aged 18 to 35 in good health.

V usage is TRBV10-3 and J usage is TRBJ1-1; D is uncertain. Germline V CDR1 and CDR2: ENHRY, SYGVKD. The CDR3 runs to 13 residues. V lost 4 bases to trimming and J lost 7 bases, with 13 bases between them. CDR3 nucleotide sequence: TGTGCCATCAGTGCCGCCGGGTGGGGTGAAGCTTTCTTT. Protein product: CAISAAGWGEAFF.

The chain has TRBV27 and TRBJ2-3; D is ambiguous. Trimming cost V 4 bases and J 3 bases, with 8 bases left between them. The germline CDR1 and CDR2 sequences are MNHEY and SMNVEV (reference sequence). This CDR3 is built from 13 residues. CDR3 amino acids: CASSSGSTDTQYF. For the CDR3, the DNA is TGTGCCAGCAGTTCCGGGTCAACAGATACGCAGTATTTT.

This clone showed up just a few times. The rearrangement links TRBV6-6 to TRBJ1-4, with no clear D. Trimming removed 6 bases from V and 4 bases from J, with 9 bases in between. The CDR3 has 13 residues. From germline, CDR1 is MNHNY and CDR2 SVGAGI (reference sequence). CDR3 coding DNA: TGTGCCAGCAGGGCAGTCAATAATGAAAAACTGTTTTTT. Its translation: CASRAVNNEKLFF.

V gene TRBV30 combines with J gene TRBJ2-5; D remains unclear. CDR3 length: 13 residues. Germline V lookup: CDR1 GTSNPN, CDR2 SVGIG (reference sequence). The V end was cut by 2 bases, the J end by 5 bases, with 12 bases between. The CDR3 reads CAWSQKIRETQYF. The CDR3 nucleotides read TGTGCCTGGAGTCAAAAGATCCGTGAGACCCAGTACTTC.

CDR3 sequence reads: CASSPDYRETQYF. The CDR3 DNA reads TGTGCCAGTAGTCCAGACTACCGGGAGACCCAGTACTTC. The rearrangement uses TRBV19 and TRBJ2-5, with a weak D call TRBD2 (5 bases). Germline loops: CDR1 LNHDA, CDR2 SQIVND (reference sequence). There are 13 residues in the CDR3. The V and J ends lost 5 bases and 5 bases respectively, with 12 bases between them.